This T cell receptor (beta chain) was retrieved from a study of metastatic and nonmetastatic thyroid tumors. Study-level information: Where malignant and benign thyroid patients were concerned, repertoires were compared across blood and tumor or nodule tissue. General study findings and limits: Within blood and tumor, benign nodules reportedly had significantly lower TCR beta diversity than malignant thyroid tumors did.

This clone was seen more than once but under ten times. The antigen is unknown. The junction differs from germline at one of its ends, possibly a read error. Methods used by the authors: CDR3 was compared across clinicopathological groups, and the resulting differences were used to build a distant-metastasis classifier for papillary thyroid cancer. TCRdb reassembled clones from the PCR reads with MiXCR. These V and J calls originate from TCRdb's pipeline instead of the authors' own analysis. The profile shows almost 70,000 clones, approximately 15% of them singletons. Germline V gene sequence: CDR1 WNHNN, CDR2 SYGVQD (reference sequence). The length of the CDR3 is 17 residues. None of the patients had undergone any treatment ahead of thyroid surgery.

Sequencing was done on a sample of blood. This clonotype was sampled from a male donor with papillary thyroid cancer or a benign thyroid nodule (not recorded which). Some clones in this sample may be carry-over from other donors' samples. This chain uses TRBV10-1 with TRBJ2-3; D is tentatively TRBD1 or TRBD2 (5 bases each). CDR3 sequence reads: CASSESGIGASTDAQYF. The CDR3 DNA follows: TGCGCCAGCAGTGAGTCGGGTATCGGGGCGAGCACAGATGCGCAGTATTTT.